A single sample is the source of the 11 T cell receptor beta chains below, sequenced in a study of OX40 agonist ivuxolimab in advanced cancers. Profiled with immunoSEQ multiplex PCR; TCRdb holds only in-frame clones, not every one. The data hold more than 40,000 clones, with around four fifths observed a single time. The sequences come from CD4+ or CD8+ T cells sorted from blood, collected in a trial of the OX40 agonist ivuxolimab. The receptors were sampled from an adult with an advanced solid tumor such as melanoma, head and neck, liver or kidney cancer.

V and J are TRBV4-1 and TRBJ2-7; maybe TRBD2 (6 bases). CDR1 and CDR2 (germline): MGHRA, YSYEKL. The CDR3 extends over 14 amino acids. V was shortened by 0 bases and J by 6 bases, with 12 bases between the two germline ends. The CDR3 spells CASSQEVGRGEQYF. For the CDR3, the DNA is TGCGCCAGCAGCCAAGAGGTCGGGAGAGGCGAGCAGTACTTC.

The chain links TRBV7-3 to TRBJ2-2; 9 positions match TRBD1. In germline, CDR1 is SGHTA, CDR2 FQGTGA. V lost 5 bases, J lost 2 bases, and 15 bases stayed unmatched. The CDR3 is 19 amino acids. In DNA form, the CDR3 reads TGTGCCAGCAGCCCCGGGACAGGGACCTTGGTCCCAAACACCGGGGAGCTGTTTTTT. This gives the protein CASSPGTGTLVPNTGELFF.

CDR3 amino acids: CASSKDCLETGEIHEQFF. CDR3 coding DNA: TGTGCCAGCAGCAAAGATTGTCTCGAGACAGGGGAAATCCATGAGCAGTTCTTC. The chain couples TRBV21-1 to TRBJ2-1; the table gives TRBD1 as D, unverified against the DNA. TRBV21-1 is noted as a pseudogene. This CDR3 comprises 18 residues.

The chain recombines TRBV27 with TRBJ1-1; perhaps TRBD1 as D (5 bases). V shed 1 base and J shed 6 bases, with 9 bases lying between them. The germline CDR1 and CDR2 sequences are MNHEY and SMNVEV (reference sequence). The CDR3 contains 13 residues. In nucleotides, the CDR3 is TGTGCCAGCAGTTTATATGGGGGGTCTGAAGCTTTCTTT. As protein: CASSLYGGSEAFF.

The CDR3 sequence: CASSGGTGLYEQYF. Written as DNA, the CDR3 is TGCGCCAGCAGTGGAGGGACAGGACTCTACGAGCAGTACTTC. V and J are TRBV10-2 and TRBJ2-7, with TRBD1 matching 8 bases. Unmatched junction bases numbered 5, after V lost 4 bases and J lost 3 bases. The CDR3 spans 14 residues. Germline V gene lookup returns CDR1 WSHSY and CDR2 SAAADI.

In its sample, this clone was seen a few times. The chain joins TRBV25-1 to TRBJ1-6; 7 nucleotides agree with TRBD1. Trimming removed 8 bases from V and 5 bases from J; junction bases left unmatched: 9. CDR3 length: 15 residues. The germline gives CDR1 MGHDK, CDR2 SYGVNS. The CDR3 loop reads CASATGQVDNSPLHF. In DNA, the CDR3 is TGTGCCAGCGCGACCGGACAGGTTGATAATTCACCCCTCCACTTT.

This clone has a count of ten or more. V is TRBV7-9 and J is TRBJ1-5; D unclear. Trimming removed 6 bases at V and 6 bases at J, with 9 bases between. This CDR3 is built from 12 residues. In germline, CDR1 is SEHNR, CDR2 FQNEAQ (reference sequence). The CDR3 DNA is TGTGCCAGCAGTTTGGAGAGTCAGCCCCAGCATTTT. Translating gives CASSLESQPQHF.

Worth noting for this clone: This sample includes further DNA sequences coding for the same CDR3. The chain recombines TRBV27 with TRBJ2-6; no clear D. Germline V CDR1 and CDR2: MNHEY, SMNVEV (reference sequence). Trimming took off 5 bases at V and 0 bases at J, with 8 bases between the two ends. This CDR3 region has 15 residues. The CDR3: CASSLQYSGANVLTF. DNA for the CDR3: TGTGCCAGCAGTCTCCAATACTCTGGGGCCAACGTCCTGACTTTC.

CDR3 loop: CASSFAGEVGELFF. The CDR3 region has the DNA TGTGCCAGCAGTTTTGCGGGGGAGGTCGGGGAGCTGTTTTTT. V and J are TRBV27 and TRBJ2-2, with 7 bases aligning to TRBD2. After removal of 3 bases from V and 7 bases from J, the junction contained 5 bases not matched to a gene. This CDR3 is built from 14 residues. Germline assignment: CDR1 MNHEY and CDR2 SMNVEV (reference sequence).

The chain is built from TRBV6-1 and TRBJ1-6, with a tentative D call TRBD1 (6 bases). Looked up from germline, CDR1 is MNHNS and CDR2 is SASEGT. V lost 2 bases and J 6 bases, leaving 17 bases between the germline ends. This CDR3 has 17 residues. The CDR3 coding sequence is TGTGCCAGCAGTGAAAGGACTCAGGGGCTCGGTAATTCACCCCTCCACTTT. Amino acid sequence: CASSERTQGLGNSPLHF.

The rearrangement joins TRBV5-8 to TRBJ2-1; D tentatively fits TRBD1 or TRBD2 (5 bases each). CDR1 and CDR2 from the germline V gene are SGHTS and YDEGEE. V was trimmed by 2 bases and J by 13 bases, leaving 13 bases between them. The CDR3 is 12 residues long. In nucleotides, the CDR3 is TGTGCCAGCAGCTTCGAGCTGGGGGTTCAGTTCTTC. Translation gives CASSFELGVQFF.